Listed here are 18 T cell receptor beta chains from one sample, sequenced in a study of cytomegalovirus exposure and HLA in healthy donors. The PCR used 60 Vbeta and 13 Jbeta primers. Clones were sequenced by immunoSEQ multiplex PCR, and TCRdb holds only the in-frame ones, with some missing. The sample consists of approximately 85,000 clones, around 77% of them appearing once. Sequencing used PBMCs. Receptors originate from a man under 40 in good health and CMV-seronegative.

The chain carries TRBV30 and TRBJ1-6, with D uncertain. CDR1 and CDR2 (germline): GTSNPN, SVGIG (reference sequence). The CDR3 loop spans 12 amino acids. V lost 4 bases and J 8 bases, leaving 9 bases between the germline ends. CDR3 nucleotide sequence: TGTGCCTGGAAGGACGGGGATTCACCCCTCCACTTT. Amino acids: CAWKDGDSPLHF. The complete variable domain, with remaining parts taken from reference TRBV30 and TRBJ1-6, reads SQTIHQWPATLVQPVGSPLSLECTVEGTSNPNLYWYRQAAGRGLQLLFYSVGIGQISSEVPQNLSASRPQDRQFILSSKKLLLSDSGFYLCAWKDGDSPLHFGNGTRLTVT.

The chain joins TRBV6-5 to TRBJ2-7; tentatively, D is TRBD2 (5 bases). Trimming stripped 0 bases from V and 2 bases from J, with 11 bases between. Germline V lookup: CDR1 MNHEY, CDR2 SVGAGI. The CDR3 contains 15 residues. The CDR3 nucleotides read TGTGCCAGCAGTTACTCGAGAGGGAGCCCCTACGAGCAGTACTTC. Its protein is CASSYSRGSPYEQYF.

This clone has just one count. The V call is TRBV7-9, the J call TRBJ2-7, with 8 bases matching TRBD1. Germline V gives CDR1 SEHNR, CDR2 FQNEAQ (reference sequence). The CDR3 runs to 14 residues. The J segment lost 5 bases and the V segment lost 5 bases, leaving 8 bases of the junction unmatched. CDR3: CASSVTTQGDEQYF. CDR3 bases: TGTGCCAGCAGCGTTACAACACAGGGGGACGAGCAGTACTTC.

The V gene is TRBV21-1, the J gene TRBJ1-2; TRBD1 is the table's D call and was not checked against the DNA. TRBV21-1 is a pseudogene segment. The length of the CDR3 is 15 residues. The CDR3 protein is CASSFGAPFNYGYTF. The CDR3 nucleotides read TGTGCCAGCAGCTTTGGGGCCCCCTTTAACTATGGCTACACCTTC.

CDR3 protein: CASSQVDSERAQYF. CDR3 nucleotides: TGTGCCAGCAGCCAAGTAGACTCGGAGAGGGCGCAGTACTTC. The V call is TRBV4-2, the J call TRBJ2-7; TRBD2 might be the D (5 bases). V was trimmed by 1 base and J by 9 bases, leaving 16 bases between them. CDR1 is LGHNA and CDR2 is YNFKEQ in the germline V gene. The length of the CDR3 is 14 residues.

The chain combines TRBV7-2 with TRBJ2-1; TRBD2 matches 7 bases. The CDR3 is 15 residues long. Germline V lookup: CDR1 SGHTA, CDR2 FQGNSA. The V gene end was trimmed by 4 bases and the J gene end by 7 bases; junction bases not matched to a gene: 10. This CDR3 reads CASSSGGGSKNEQFF. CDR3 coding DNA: TGTGCCAGCAGCTCCGGAGGCGGGAGTAAGAATGAGCAGTTCTTC. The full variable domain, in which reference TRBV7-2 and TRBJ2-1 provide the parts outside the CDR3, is GAGVSQSPSNKVTEKGKDVELRCDPISGHTALYWYRQSLGQGLEFLIYFQGNSAPDKSGLPSDRFSAERTGGSVSTLTIQRTQQEDSAVYLCASSSGGGSKNEQFFGPGTRLTVL.

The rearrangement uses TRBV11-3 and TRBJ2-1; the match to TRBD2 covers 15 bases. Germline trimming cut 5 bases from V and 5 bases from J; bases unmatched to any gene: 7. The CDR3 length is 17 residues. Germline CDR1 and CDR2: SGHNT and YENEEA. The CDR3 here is CASSPGTSGRLNNEQFF. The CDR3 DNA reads TGTGCCAGCAGCCCGGGGACTAGCGGGAGGTTGAACAATGAGCAGTTCTTC.

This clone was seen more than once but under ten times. DNA of the CDR3: TGTGCCAGCAGTTATGCAGGGTTTGATTCTGAAGCTTTCTTT. This codes for CASSYAGFDSEAFF. The J gene is TRBJ1-1, the V gene TRBV6-5; D is perhaps TRBD1 (5 bases). This CDR3 has 14 amino acids. V dropped 3 bases and J dropped 6 bases, with 14 bases sitting between them. Germline V gene lookup returns CDR1 MNHEY and CDR2 SVGAGI.

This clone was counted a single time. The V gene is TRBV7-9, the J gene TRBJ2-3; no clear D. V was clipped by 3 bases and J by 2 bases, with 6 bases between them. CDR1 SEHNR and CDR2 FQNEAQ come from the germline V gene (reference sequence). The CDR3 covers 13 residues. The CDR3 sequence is CASSFDSTDTQYF. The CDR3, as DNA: TGTGCCAGCAGCTTCGACTCCACAGATACGCAGTATTTT.

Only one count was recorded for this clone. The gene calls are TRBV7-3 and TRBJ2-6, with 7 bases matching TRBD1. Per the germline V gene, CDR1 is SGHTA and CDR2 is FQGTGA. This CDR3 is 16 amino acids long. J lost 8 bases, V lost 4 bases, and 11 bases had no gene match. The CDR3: CASSYRQGVGPNVLTF. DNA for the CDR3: TGTGCCAGCAGCTACCGACAGGGAGTAGGCCCCAACGTCCTGACTTTC.

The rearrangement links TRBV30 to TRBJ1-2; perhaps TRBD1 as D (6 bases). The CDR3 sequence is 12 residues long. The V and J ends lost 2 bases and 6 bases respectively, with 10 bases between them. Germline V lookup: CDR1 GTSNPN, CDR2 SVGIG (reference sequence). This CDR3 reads CAWSFRGNGYTF. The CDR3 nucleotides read TGTGCCTGGAGTTTTAGGGGGAATGGCTACACCTTC.

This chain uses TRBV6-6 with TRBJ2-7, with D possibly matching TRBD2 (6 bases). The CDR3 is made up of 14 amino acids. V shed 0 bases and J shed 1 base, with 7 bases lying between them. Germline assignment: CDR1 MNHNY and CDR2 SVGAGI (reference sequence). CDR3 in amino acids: CASSYSGTSYEQYF. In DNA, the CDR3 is TGTGCCAGCAGTTACTCAGGGACTTCCTACGAGCAGTACTTC.

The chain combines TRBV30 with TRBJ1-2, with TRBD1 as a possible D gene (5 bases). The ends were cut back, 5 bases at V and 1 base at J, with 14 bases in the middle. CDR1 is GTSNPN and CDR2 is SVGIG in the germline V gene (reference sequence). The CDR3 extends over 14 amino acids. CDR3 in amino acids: CAWRKIRVNYGYTF. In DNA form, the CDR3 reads TGTGCCTGGCGGAAAATCAGGGTTAACTATGGCTACACCTTC.

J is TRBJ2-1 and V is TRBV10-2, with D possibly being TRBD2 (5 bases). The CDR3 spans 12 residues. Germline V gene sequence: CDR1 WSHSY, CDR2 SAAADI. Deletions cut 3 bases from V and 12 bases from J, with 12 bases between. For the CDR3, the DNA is TGCGCCAGCAGTGAATATTCGGGGATGCAGTTCTTC. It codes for CASSEYSGMQFF.

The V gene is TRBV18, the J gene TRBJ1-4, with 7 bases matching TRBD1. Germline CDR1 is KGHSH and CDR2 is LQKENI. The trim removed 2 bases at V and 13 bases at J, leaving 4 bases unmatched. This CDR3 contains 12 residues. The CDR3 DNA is TGTGCCAGCTCACCATCAGACAGGGTACTGTTTTTT. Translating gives CASSPSDRVLFF. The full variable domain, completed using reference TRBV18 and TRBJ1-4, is NAGVMQNPRHLVRRRGQEARLRCSPMKGHSHVYWYRQLPEEGLKFMVYLQKENIIDESGMPKERFSAEFPKEGPSILRIQQVVRGDSAAYFCASSPSDRVLFFGSGTQLSVL.

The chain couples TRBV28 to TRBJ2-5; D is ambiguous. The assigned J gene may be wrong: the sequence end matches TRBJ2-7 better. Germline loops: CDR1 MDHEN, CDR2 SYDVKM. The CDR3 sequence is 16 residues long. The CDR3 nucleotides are TGTGCCAGCAGTCCAAACACGCACCCCGAGGTCGACGAGCAGTACTTC. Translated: CASSPNTHPEVDEQYF.

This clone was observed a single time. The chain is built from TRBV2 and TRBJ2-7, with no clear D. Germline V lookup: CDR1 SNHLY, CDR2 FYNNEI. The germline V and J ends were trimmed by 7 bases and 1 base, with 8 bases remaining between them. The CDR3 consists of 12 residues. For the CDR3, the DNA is TGTGCCAGCAATTTCGGTTCCTACGAGCAGTACTTC. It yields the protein CASNFGSYEQYF.

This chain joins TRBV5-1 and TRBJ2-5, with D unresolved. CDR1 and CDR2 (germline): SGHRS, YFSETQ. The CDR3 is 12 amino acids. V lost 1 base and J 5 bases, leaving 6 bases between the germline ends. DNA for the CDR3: TGCGCCAGCAGCTTGTCGAGGGAGACCCAGTACTTC. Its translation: CASSLSRETQYF.